The clone carrying this T cell receptor (beta chain) has a handful of counts. Its antigen remains unidentified. The sample belongs to a study of beta chain features in type 1 diabetes. General study points: All four CD4+ subsets from Type 1 diabetes patients carried moderately but significantly shorter TCRB CDR3s.

Reverse transcribing all isolated RNA meant expressed TCRB transcripts were sequenced. Each sample of naive, central memory or regulatory T cells had, on average, approximately 3.5 million reads. Sequenced by immunoSEQ multiplex PCR; TCRdb stores in-frame clones only, minus some. Found here are around 15,000 clones, roughly 69% of them singletons; the top ten hold roughly 2.7%. Based on CD45RO/CCR7/CD25/CD127/CD95/CD27, CD4+ regulatory, stem cell-like memory, naive and central memory cells were sorted. Each population that was sorted was more than 95% pure. Germline-derived CDR1 and CDR2 are LNHDA and SQIVND (reference sequence). Deletions cut 0 bases from V and 3 bases from J, with 3 bases between. This CDR3 is 13 amino acids long.

The chain couples TRBV19 to TRBJ1-5; D is unresolved. This clonotype was obtained from a man aged 25 to 45 with type 1 diabetes. Sequenced material: Tregs from blood. The CDR3 sequence: CASSIEHNQPQHF. The CDR3 coding sequence is TGTGCCAGTAGTATAGAACACAATCAGCCCCAGCATTTT.